The sequence of this TCR beta chain was determined in a study of shared clonotypes between healthy human individuals. Study-wide results and caveats: Generation of non-shared clonotypes was less probable than generation of clonotypes shared by all four donors. The sharing of 5% to 5.5% of naive CD4 clonotypes was seen across a handful of donors.

Naive CD8 cells were CD45RO-negative, positively selected for CCR7, excluding terminally differentiated effector memory CD45RA+ cells. Details on this clone: The antigen is unknown.

TCRdb's table, derived via immunoSEQ multiplex PCR, lists solely in-frame clones and lacks some. The repertoire includes roughly 600,000 clones, nearly 98% of them detected once, and more than 0.3% sits in the top ten. The V gene's germline CDR1 is DFQATT and CDR2 SNEGSKA (reference sequence). V lost 3 bases and J 3 bases, leaving 6 bases between the germline ends. The CDR3 sequence is 11 residues long. The chain couples TRBV20-1 to TRBJ2-7; unclear D gene. The specimen was naive CD8+ T cells sorted from blood. The TCR comes from a man aged 30-40 years in good health. CDR3 protein: CSARWGYEQYF. As DNA, the CDR3 is TGCAGTGCTAGGTGGGGCTACGAGCAGTACTTC.